What follows are 29 T cell receptor beta chains derived from one specimen sequenced in a study of CD8+CD57+ T cells in acquired aplastic anemia. Selection for sequencing was limited to patients who had shown CD8+CD57+ cell expansion by flow cytometry. Genomic DNA was employed as the template in profiling TCR beta VDJ and CDR3. TCRdb passed the reads through MiXCR, listing each CDR3 protein once. The repertoire consists of over 250,000 distinct CDR3 sequences, with 56% occurring once and the leading ten covering 1% to 1.5%. The sequenced sample consisted of sorted CD4+, CD8+, or CD8+CD57+ T cells (not recorded which) from PBMCs. The receptors here all came from a human donor with aplastic anemia.

Notes on this clonotype: Mismatch with germline at one junction end may stem from a read error. The chain joins TRBV12-3 or TRBV12-4 to TRBJ1-1; 7 positions match TRBD1. The length of the CDR3 is 14 residues. The CDR3 coding sequence is TGTGCCAGCAGCCAGGGACAGACAACCGGTGAAGCTCTCTTT. This encodes CASSQGQTTGEALF.

V and J are TRBV20-1 and TRBJ2-7, with 10 bases lining up with TRBD1. V lost 6 bases, J lost 7 bases, and 15 bases stayed unmatched. Germline values: CDR1 DFQATT, CDR2 SNEGSKA (reference sequence). The CDR3 contains 15 residues. CDR3 residues: CSATSILTGGGEQYF. The CDR3 bases are TGCAGTGCCACAAGCATATTGACAGGGGGCGGAGAGCAGTACTTC.

This clonotype was seen a few times. This rearrangement joins TRBV7-9 to TRBJ1-1; the match to TRBD1 covers 9 bases. The J segment lost 8 bases and the V segment lost 5 bases, leaving 12 bases of the junction unmatched. The CDR3 totals 15 residues. Germline V lookup: CDR1 SEHNR, CDR2 FQNEAQ (reference sequence). The CDR3 reads CASSAQGAGFQEAFF. CDR3 nucleotide sequence: TGTGCCAGCAGCGCACAGGGGGCAGGGTTCCAAGAAGCTTTCTTT.

The chain couples TRBV20-1 to TRBJ1-3; unclear D gene. Germline V gene data show CDR1 as DFQATT and CDR2 as SNEGSKA (reference sequence). The CDR3 loop spans 12 amino acids. Trimming pared 3 bases from V and 2 bases from J, leaving 5 bases between. CDR3 coding DNA: TGCAGTGCTAGGTCCCCTGGAAACACCATATATTTT. It is translated as CSARSPGNTIYF.

This clonotype was observed at least ten times. CDR3 in DNA: TGTGCCAGCCGTGCGAGTCATAGCAATCAGCCCCAGCATTTT. Amino acids: CASRASHSNQPQHF. This rearrangement joins TRBV2 to TRBJ1-5, with unresolved D. Germline CDR1 reads SNHLY; CDR2 reads FYNNEI. The CDR3 runs to 14 residues. Trimming removed 8 bases at V and 0 bases at J, with 11 bases between.

This clonotype came up many times. The CDR3 reads CASSLVVNTEAFF. In DNA, the CDR3 is TGTGCCAGCAGTTTAGTGGTGAACACTGAAGCTTTCTTT. The J gene is TRBJ1-1, the V gene TRBV12-3 or TRBV12-4; D gene uncertain. Deletions cut 1 base from V and 0 bases from J, with 3 bases between. The CDR3 spans 13 residues.

The genes are TRBV29-1 and TRBJ1-2; no firm D call. The CDR3 runs 12 residues. V was trimmed by 5 bases and J by 2 bases, leaving 9 bases between them. Germline V lookup: CDR1 SQVTM, CDR2 ANQGSEA. The CDR3 sequence: CSVRAGNYGYTF. The DNA for the CDR3 is TGCAGCGTTAGGGCAGGAAACTATGGCTACACCTTC.

This clonotype was detected a few times. The chain uses TRBV24-1 and TRBJ2-1; 10 positions match TRBD2. Unmatched junction bases numbered 4, after V lost 3 bases and J lost 6 bases. CDR3 length: 15 amino acids. CDR1 and CDR2 (germline): KGHDR, SFDVKD. The chain's CDR3 is CATSDPSGSGNEQFF. The CDR3 DNA reads as TGTGCCACCAGTGATCCTAGCGGGAGTGGCAATGAGCAGTTCTTC.

V and J are TRBV4-2 and TRBJ1-2; 11 positions match TRBD1. J gave up 7 bases and V 5 bases, and 18 bases lay outside the gene matches. Germline V lookup: CDR1 LGHNA, CDR2 YNFKEQ. CDR3 length: 18 residues. CDR3 region: CASSSARDRGAKGGGYTF. The CDR3, as DNA: TGTGCCAGCAGCTCGGCCCGGGACAGGGGGGCGAAAGGAGGTGGCTACACCTTC.

Only a few counts were recorded for this clonotype. A much larger clone lies a single base off, so this may be a read error. This sequence joins TRBV4-2 and TRBJ2-2; TRBD2 is a possible D gene (8 bases). The germline gives CDR1 LGHNA, CDR2 YNFKEQ. V was shortened by 4 bases and J by 2 bases, with 17 bases between the two germline ends. This CDR3 has 17 residues. CDR3 nucleotide sequence: TGTGCCAGCAGCCCCTCGGGAGGGGGCCGAAACACCGGGGAGCTGTTTTTT. Translating it yields CASSPSGGGRNTGELFF.

This clonotype appeared many times. J is TRBJ1-2 and V is TRBV9, with D tentatively TRBD1 (6 bases). Trimming cost V 6 bases and J 3 bases, with 21 bases left between them. The CDR3 is 16 residues long. CDR1 is SGDLS, CDR2 YYNGEE, per germline. CDR3 sequence: CASNSQGDRWDYGYTF. CDR3 in DNA: TGTGCCAGCAACTCACAGGGTGATCGTTGGGACTATGGCTACACCTTC.

This rearrangement joins TRBV10-1 to TRBJ2-2; no clear D gene. Germline V gene sequence: CDR1 WNHNN, CDR2 SYGVQD (reference sequence). The CDR3 consists of 11 residues. V dropped 2 bases and J dropped 9 bases, with 4 bases sitting between them. The CDR3 is CASSENWELFF. CDR3 DNA sequence: TGCGCCAGCAGTGAGAATTGGGAGCTGTTTTTT.

The V call is TRBV7-9, the J call TRBJ2-2, with D maybe TRBD1 (6 bases). The V end lost 4 bases, the J end lost 3 bases, and 12 bases lay between the germline ends. The V gene's germline CDR1 is SEHNR and CDR2 FQNEAQ (reference sequence). This CDR3 spans 15 amino acids. The CDR3 reads CASSYTGIDTGELFF. Written as DNA, the CDR3 is TGTGCCAGCAGCTATACAGGGATTGACACCGGGGAGCTGTTTTTT.

The V gene is TRBV5-8, the J gene TRBJ2-7, with D possibly being TRBD1 or TRBD2 (6 bases each). With 4 bases removed from V and 4 bases from J, the gap between germline ends came to 18 bases. This CDR3 contains 15 residues. Germline assignment: CDR1 SGHTS and CDR2 YDEGEE. This chain's CDR3 is CASSQGGGSRYEQYF. The DNA for the CDR3 is TGTGCCAGCAGCCAAGGAGGGGGGAGCAGGTACGAGCAGTACTTC.

This clonotype was observed at least ten times. The rearrangement uses TRBV20-1 and TRBJ1-6; D gene unclear. The CDR3 covers 12 residues. V was clipped by 1 base and J by 19 bases, with 17 bases between them. Germline V CDR1 and CDR2: DFQATT, SNEGSKA (reference sequence). The CDR3 reads CSARGGRPAAHF. The CDR3 nucleotides are TGCAGTGCTAGAGGAGGCAGACCTGCCGCTCACTTT.

The genes are TRBV5-4 and TRBJ2-5; D unresolved. Germline CDR1 is SGHNT and CDR2 is YYREEE (reference sequence). V was trimmed by 5 bases and J by 1 base, leaving 9 bases between them. This CDR3 contains 13 residues. The CDR3 protein is CASRFTIQETQYF. The CDR3 DNA reads as TGTGCCAGCAGATTCACAATCCAAGAGACCCAGTACTTC.

At least ten counts were recorded for this clonotype. The chain is built from TRBV5-6 and TRBJ2-7, with TRBD1 matching 10 bases. From germline, CDR1 is SGHDT and CDR2 YYEEEE. The junction had 3 bases not matched to a gene; V was cut back by 0 bases and J by 3 bases. The CDR3 covers 15 residues. In DNA, the CDR3 is TGTGCCAGCAGCTTGGGACAGGGGGCCGGCTACGAGCAGTACTTC. This encodes CASSLGQGAGYEQYF.

The V gene is TRBV10-3, the J gene TRBJ1-5; D ambiguous. Germline V gene data show CDR1 as ENHRY and CDR2 as SYGVKD. This CDR3 is built from 13 residues. V lost 3 bases and J 2 bases, leaving 5 bases between the germline ends. CDR3 residues: CAISDEGNQPQHF. The CDR3 DNA follows: TGTGCCATCAGTGACGAAGGCAATCAGCCCCAGCATTTT.

Only one count was recorded for this clonotype. This chain uses TRBV20-1 with TRBJ2-7, with D tentatively TRBD2 (6 bases). The CDR3 sequence is 15 residues long. Germline values: CDR1 DFQATT, CDR2 SNEGSKA (reference sequence). Between the trimmed V and J ends, which lost 2 bases and 1 base, there was a span of 15 bases. The CDR3: CSARSGSSASYEQYF. The CDR3 nucleotides are TGCAGTGCTAGAAGTGGCTCTAGCGCATCCTACGAGCAGTACTTC.

Many counts were recorded for this clonotype. The rearrangement uses TRBV5-1 and TRBJ2-3; 11 bases are shared with TRBD2. The CDR3 totals 15 residues. V dropped 4 bases and J dropped 5; count of bases not matched to a gene: 6. Looked up from germline, CDR1 is SGHRS and CDR2 is YFSETQ. The DNA of the CDR3 is TGCGCCAGCAGCATACTAGCGGGAGATAGAGATACGCAGTATTTT. Its translation: CASSILAGDRDTQYF.

CDR3 DNA sequence: TGCAGTGCGCAACAGGGGGTCACGCAGTATTTT. This encodes CSAQQGVTQYF. The V gene is TRBV20-1, the J gene TRBJ2-3; TRBD1 aligns across 8 bases. CDR3 length: 11 amino acids. The J segment lost 9 bases and the V segment lost 6 bases, leaving 5 bases of the junction unmatched. Germline V gives CDR1 DFQATT, CDR2 SNEGSKA (reference sequence).

Only a few counts were recorded for this clonotype. The chain combines TRBV24-1 with TRBJ2-7; no definite D call. Germline V gene sequence: CDR1 KGHDR, CDR2 SFDVKD. The CDR3 spans 14 residues. V was cut by 8 bases and J by 4 bases, with 17 bases left in between. CDR3 DNA: TGTGCCACCATGGTAGTTCATCCGGGTTACGAGCAGTACTTC. Translated: CATMVVHPGYEQYF.

The CDR3 coding sequence is TGTGCCAGTGGGCACAGGGGTAGCAATCAGCCCCAGCATTTT. Its protein product is CASGHRGSNQPQHF. The V gene is TRBV19, the J gene TRBJ1-5, with 7 bases aligning to TRBD1. Losses at the gene ends were 8 bases for V and 0 bases for J; bases not matched to a gene: 4. Germline V gene lookup returns CDR1 LNHDA and CDR2 SQIVND (reference sequence). This CDR3 region has 14 residues.

The CDR3 nucleotides read TGTGCCAGCAGCCCGACTAGCCCCTCCTACAATGAGCAGTTCTTC. Translation gives CASSPTSPSYNEQFF. The gene calls are TRBV7-9 and TRBJ2-1, with TRBD2 matching over 7 bases. The CDR3 is made up of 15 amino acids. Trimming took 5 bases from V and 0 from J; bases not matched to a gene: 4. Germline V gives CDR1 SEHNR, CDR2 FQNEAQ (reference sequence).

There are many counts of this clonotype. V usage is TRBV5-6 and J usage is TRBJ1-1; TRBD1 agrees at 11 bases. After removal of 7 bases from V and 5 bases from J, the junction contained 7 bases not matched to a gene. The CDR3 contains 14 residues. Per germline, CDR1 SGHDT and CDR2 YYEEEE. CDR3 residues: CASWIGQGATEAFF. In DNA, the CDR3 is TGTGCCAGCTGGATTGGACAGGGGGCTACTGAAGCTTTCTTT.

V is TRBV7-3 and J is TRBJ2-5; maybe TRBD1 (7 bases). Germline V CDR1 and CDR2: SGHTA, FQGTGA. V lost 6 bases, J lost 3 bases, and 20 bases lay in between. CDR3 size: 16 residues. The chain's CDR3 is CASSYGSGQVKETQYF. The DNA of the CDR3 is TGTGCCAGCAGTTACGGGAGCGGACAGGTTAAAGAGACCCAGTACTTC.

V and J are TRBV5-1 and TRBJ2-7; D may be TRBD1 (5 bases). V lost 4 bases and J lost 12, with 20 bases in between. The germline V gene encodes CDR1 SGHRS and CDR2 YFSETQ. The CDR3 is 13 residues long. The DNA of the CDR3 is TGCGCCAGCAGCCCTTCCCAAGACAGCACGCTGTACTTC. Protein sequence: CASSPSQDSTLYF.

This clonotype showed up just a few times. V is TRBV2 and J is TRBJ2-7; 9 bases are shared with TRBD1. Germline CDR1 is SNHLY and CDR2 is FYNNEI. The CDR3 is 14 amino acids. V trimming: 7 bases; J trimming: 0 bases; junction bases outside the gene matches: 4. The CDR3 spells CASTEDRGSYEQYF. CDR3 DNA: TGTGCCAGCACTGAGGACAGGGGCTCCTACGAGCAGTACTTC.

This clonotype was seen a handful of times. V usage is TRBV12-3 or TRBV12-4 and J usage is TRBJ1-1, with 7 bases fitting TRBD1. The CDR3 length is 13 residues. V trimming: 5 bases; J trimming: 10 bases; junction bases outside the gene matches: 10. In DNA, the CDR3 is TGTGCCAGCAGTCCCACAGGGGCAGAGCGAGCTTTCTTT. It is translated as CASSPTGAERAFF.